One sample yielded the 4 T cell receptor beta chains listed below, sequenced in a study of CD8 T cells in ankylosing spondylitis. TCRdb independently ran MiXCR on the 5' RACE reads; one entry per CDR3 protein. This repertoire shows 250,000 to 350,000 distinct CDR3 sequences, 15% to 20% found once; its top ten account for 7.8%. What was sequenced was blood, either unsorted or a sorted T cell fraction (not recorded which). The receptors come from a male donor with ankylosing spondylitis or in good health (not recorded which).

This clonotype occurred a few times. V and J are TRBV7-9 and TRBJ1-2, with 8 positions matching TRBD1. Losses at the gene ends were 5 bases for V and 0 bases for J; bases not matched to a gene: 11. This CDR3 has 17 amino acids. Germline lookup yields CDR1 SEHNR and CDR2 FQNEAQ (reference sequence). The DNA of the CDR3 is TGTGCCAGCAGCCCAACAGGGGGTTATCGAACTAACTATGGCTACACCTTC. Translating gives CASSPTGGYRTNYGYTF.

This clonotype came up a few times. This chain connects TRBV7-9 to TRBJ1-6; no clear D. Per the germline V gene, CDR1 is SEHNR and CDR2 is FQNEAQ (reference sequence). This CDR3 has 12 amino acids. Trimming removed 2 bases from V and 11 bases from J, with 7 bases in between. CDR3: CASSLPAAPLHF. In nucleotides, the CDR3 is TGTGCCAGCAGCTTACCGGCGGCACCCCTCCACTTT.

The sample holds many counts of this clonotype. The V and J genes are TRBV5-6 and TRBJ2-5; unclear D gene. V was clipped by 1 base and J by 3 bases, with 10 bases between them. Germline V gives CDR1 SGHDT, CDR2 YYEEEE. The CDR3 covers 14 residues. The chain's CDR3 is CASSLSLEEETQYF. The CDR3 DNA reads TGTGCCAGCAGCTTGAGTCTAGAAGAAGAGACCCAGTACTTC.

The gene calls are TRBV6-6 and TRBJ2-5; 8 bases fit TRBD1. This CDR3 contains 16 residues. Germline V gene sequence: CDR1 MNHNY, CDR2 SVGAGI (reference sequence). V lost 7 bases and J lost 4; bases outside the gene matches: 14. The CDR3 sequence is CASNGQGRGQGETQYF. The CDR3 DNA follows: TGTGCCAGCAATGGACAGGGTAGGGGGCAGGGAGAGACCCAGTACTTC.